This T cell receptor beta chain is from a study of T cells in Graves' hyperthyroidism and ophthalmopathy. Diagnoses rested on clinical symptoms, serum thyroxine and TRAb, thyroid ultrasound and orbital computed tomography. Amplification yielded TCR beta CDR3 regions, with RNA transcripts as the source. RT-PCR in the first round (using the HTBI primer set) targeted the TCR CDR3. TCRdb reanalysed the multiplex PCR reads using MiXCR and keeps one entry per CDR3 protein. The sample comprises around 240,000 distinct CDR3 sequences, approximately 15% of which are singletons, and roughly 13% rests with the top ten. The clonotype was recovered from a woman aged 40 to 49 with Graves' hyperthyroidism that later progressed to Graves' ophthalmopathy. The material sequenced was blood.

The CDR3 spells CASSQDGKYEQYF. As DNA, the CDR3 is TGTGCCAGCAGCCAAGATGGGAAGTACGAGCAGTACTTC. V usage is TRBV4-2 and J usage is TRBJ2-7; no firm D call. The germline V gene encodes CDR1 LGHNA and CDR2 YNFKEQ. The CDR3 consists of 13 residues. Trimming stripped 0 bases from V and 4 bases from J, with 7 bases between.